This paragraph reports one T cell receptor beta chain. This record comes from a study of CD8 T cells in Susac syndrome. The recently defined diagnostic criteria for definite or probable disease were met by the Susac syndrome patients. It was with random hexamers that about 0.45 to 1 ug RNA was reverse transcribed. With immunoSEQ multiplex PCR, TCR beta CDR3 was amplified across 54 Vbeta and 13 Jbeta. TCRdb called the immunoSEQ multiplex PCR reads again in MiXCR, with one record for every CDR3 protein. Among 150,000 to 200,000 distinct CDR3 sequences listed, roughly 90% were seen once. This sequence was found in a human donor with Susac syndrome. The sequencing sample was made of CD4+ T cells from PBMCs.

CDR3 coding DNA: TGTGCCAGCAGTGCAAAATCGGGACAGGGTTCCTACGAGCAGTACTTC. This codes for CASSAKSGQGSYEQYF. J is TRBJ2-7 and V is TRBV25-1; 9 bases agree with TRBD1. The J segment lost 1 base and the V segment lost 4 bases, leaving 8 bases of the junction unmatched. The germline V gene encodes CDR1 MGHDK and CDR2 SYGVNS. The CDR3 is 16 amino acids.